Listed below are T cell receptor beta chains from one sample, sequenced in a study of T-cell reconstitution after alpha-beta-depleted transplantation in children. MiXCR was run by TCRdb on the PCR reads, yielding one entry per CDR3 protein. The data show about 260,000 distinct CDR3 sequences, roughly 8% seen once. The specimen comprised PBMCs, mostly from graft donor cells, sampled 180 days after TCRalphabeta/CD19-depleted stem cell transplant. The receptors derive from a male patient younger than 18 who had a stem cell transplant for acute lymphoblastic leukemia, so the T cells may come from the graft donor. CDR3s include the opening cysteine and the closing phenylalanine or tryptophan. D genes are given only for firm matches. The listing skips clone size in some rows; elsewhere it reads once, few, many or a size class.

cdr3_nt | cdr3_aa | d_call | cdr3_length | j_call | clone_size | v_call
TGCAGTGCTTCTGGACTAGCGGGGTTGAACACCGGGGAGCTGTTTTTT | CSASGLAGLNTGELFF | TRBD2 | 16 | TRBJ2-2 | many | TRBV20-1
TGCAGCGTTGAAGGACAGGGGCAAGATACGCAGTATTTT | CSVEGQGQDTQYF | TRBD1 | 13 | TRBJ2-3 | many | TRBV29-1
TGTGCCAGCAGCCAAGAAATGGGCGTTCAGCCCCAGCATTTT | CASSQEMGVQPQHF | . | 14 | TRBJ1-5 | many | TRBV4-2
TGTGCCAGCAGACGGACTAGCGGGGCATACAATGAGCAGTTCTTC | CASRRTSGAYNEQFF | TRBD2 | 15 | TRBJ2-1 | many | TRBV7-2
TGTGCCAGCAGCGTAGCTAGCGGGAATTACGAGCAGTACTTC | CASSVASGNYEQYF | TRBD2 | 14 | TRBJ2-7 | many | TRBV9
TGTGCCACAACAGACCGGGACAGGGGTGCAACTAATGAAAAACTGTTTTTT | CATTDRDRGATNEKLFF | TRBD1 | 17 | TRBJ1-4 | few | TRBV10-3
TGCAGTGCTAGAGCCGCGGGCAGGGACTTCAATGAGCAGTTCTTC | CSARAAGRDFNEQFF | . | 15 | TRBJ2-1 | many | TRBV20-1
TGTGCCAGCAGCTTGACCTCCGGGGGGCTGGAGACCCAGTACTTC | CASSLTSGGLETQYF | . | 15 | TRBJ2-5 | many | TRBV7-9
TGCAGTGCTAGAGATGCGGGACAGGGAGGCTACGAGCAGTACTTC | CSARDAGQGGYEQYF | TRBD1 | 15 | TRBJ2-7 | many | TRBV20-1
TGTGCCAGCTCCCAGAGCCACTACAATGAGCAGTTCTTC | CASSQSHYNEQFF | . | 13 | TRBJ2-1 | many | TRBV18
TGTGCCAGCAGTGCTCAGGGATTACCCTACGAGCAGTACTTC | CASSAQGLPYEQYF | . | 14 | TRBJ2-7 | . | TRBV2
TGCAGTGCTAGGCCCGCTGGGCGCGAGCAGTACTTC | CSARPAGREQYF | . | 12 | TRBJ2-7 | many | TRBV20-1
TGCGCCAGCAGTCGAGGGTCCTACAATGAGCAGTTCTTC | CASSRGSYNEQFF | . | 13 | TRBJ2-1 | many | TRBV5-1
TGTGCCAGCTCCCCCGGGACATTCCCGACCCTCCACTTT | CASSPGTFPTLHF | . | 13 | TRBJ1-6 | few | TRBV18
TGCGCCAGCAGCTTTAGCGACCAAGAGACCCAGTACTTC | CASSFSDQETQYF | . | 13 | TRBJ2-5 | many | TRBV5-1
TGCAGTGCCAGACTGGGAGGAGGAGCCGGGGAGCTGTTTTTT | CSARLGGGAGELFF | . | 14 | TRBJ2-2 | many | TRBV20-1
TGTGCCAGCAGGCCGCCGGGGGGTGGTAACACCGGGGAGCTGTTTTTT | CASRPPGGGNTGELFF | TRBD2 | 16 | TRBJ2-2 | many | TRBV12-3/TRBV12-4
TGTGCCAGCAGTATGACCAAGCAGGTAAATGAGCAGTTCTTC | CASSMTKQVNEQFF | . | 14 | TRBJ2-1 | many | TRBV12-3/TRBV12-4
TGTGCCAGCAGCATCAGACCGGGACTAGCGGCCTACGAGCAGTACTTC | CASSIRPGLAAYEQYF | TRBD2 | 16 | TRBJ2-7 | many | TRBV13
TGTGCCAGCAGTGCCCCGGGACAGGGGGTCTATGGCTACACCTTC | CASSAPGQGVYGYTF | TRBD1 | 15 | TRBJ1-2 | many | TRBV6-1
TGTGCCAGCAGCTCCGACAGGGGGGATAACACCGGGGAGCTGTTTTTT | CASSSDRGDNTGELFF | TRBD1 | 16 | TRBJ2-2 | few | TRBV7-3
TGTGCCAGCAGCGGGGACAGGGAACGGACCTACAATGAGCAGTTCTTC | CASSGDRERTYNEQFF | TRBD1 | 16 | TRBJ2-1 | many | TRBV13
TGTGCCAGCAGTTACAGGTATGGCTACGAGCAGTACTTC | CASSYRYGYEQYF | . | 13 | TRBJ2-7 | few | TRBV6-5
TGTGCCAGCAGTCCGGCGAGCCTCGGACACAATGAGCAGTTCTTC | CASSPASLGHNEQFF | . | 15 | TRBJ2-1 | many | TRBV28
TGCAGTGGGTTTGGGTTTCGTGCAGATACGCAGTATTTT | CSGFGFRADTQYF | . | 13 | TRBJ2-3 | many | TRBV20-1
TGTGCCAGCAGTTTCGGAGGACAGGGAAAAGCGGAGACCCAGTACTTC | CASSFGGQGKAETQYF | TRBD1 | 16 | TRBJ2-5 | many | TRBV12-3/TRBV12-4
TGTGCCAGTACCCAAGGCAATCCTTACTATGGCTACACCTTC | CASTQGNPYYGYTF | . | 14 | TRBJ1-2 | many | TRBV19
TGCAGTGCTAGAGCTCGGGACAGGGAAATCAAGTGGGGCTACACCTTC | CSARARDREIKWGYTF | TRBD1 | 16 | TRBJ1-2 | many | TRBV20-1
TGTGCCAGCAGCTCTTACGGCGGGGAGGGCAATCAGCCCCAGCATTTT | CASSSYGGEGNQPQHF | . | 16 | TRBJ1-5 | many | TRBV7-8
TGCGCCAGCAGCCCTCAAACGGGATTATTAACCTTCACAGATACGCAGTATTTT | CASSPQTGLLTFTDTQYF | . | 18 | TRBJ2-3 | many | TRBV5-1
TGTGCCAGCAGGGCGGGCAGCATGAACACTGAAGCTTTCTTT | CASRAGSMNTEAFF | . | 14 | TRBJ1-1 | many | TRBV6-5
TGTGCCAGCAGCTCGGACAGGTGGGCTAACTATGGCTACACCTTC | CASSSDRWANYGYTF | TRBD1 | 15 | TRBJ1-2 | many | TRBV12-3/TRBV12-4
TGTGCCAGCACCCTCAGGGTTACCGGGGAGCTGTTTTTT | CASTLRVTGELFF | . | 13 | TRBJ2-2 | few | TRBV12-3/TRBV12-4
TGTGCCGCCGCAACGTCGGGTGGGCACGCTGCCTACGAGCAGTACTTC | CAAATSGGHAAYEQYF | . | 16 | TRBJ2-7 | many | TRBV10-3
TGTGCCAGCAGATCTACTGGGAACAGATTGATTTCACCCCTCCACTTT | CASRSTGNRLISPLHF | . | 16 | TRBJ1-6 | many | TRBV25-1
TGTGCCAGCAGCTTAGCCAACCTACGGACTAGCGGGAGGGTAAATGAGCAGTTCTTC | CASSLANLRTSGRVNEQFF | TRBD2 | 19 | TRBJ2-1 | many | TRBV11-1
TGCAGCGTTGTCGAGGACACCTCCTACGAGCAGTACTTC | CSVVEDTSYEQYF | . | 13 | TRBJ2-7 | many | TRBV29-1
TGTGCCAGCAGTTTAGGCCTGGACAATCAGCCCCAGCATTTT | CASSLGLDNQPQHF | . | 14 | TRBJ1-5 | many | TRBV12-3/TRBV12-4
TGCAGTGCTACCTCAGGGGACCTAAGCTCCTACGAGCAGTACTTC | CSATSGDLSSYEQYF | . | 15 | TRBJ2-7 | many | TRBV20-1
TGTGCCACCCAGACTAGCGGGAGACCCGGGGAGCTGTTTTTT | CATQTSGRPGELFF | TRBD2 | 14 | TRBJ2-2 | many | TRBV12-3/TRBV12-4
TGTGCCAGCAGCTTAGATGGGGGGACACGCATCTCCTACGAGCAGTACTTC | CASSLDGGTRISYEQYF | . | 17 | TRBJ2-7 | many | TRBV11-2
TGCGCCAGCAGCTTGGAGGGGGCCGGGGAGCTGTTTTTT | CASSLEGAGELFF | . | 13 | TRBJ2-2 | many | TRBV5-1
TGTGCCATCAGTGAGTCAGGGGGGGAAGGGACAGGGGTAGGCGAGCAGTACTTC | CAISESGGEGTGVGEQYF | TRBD1 | 18 | TRBJ2-7 | many | TRBV10-3
TGCAGTGCTAGAGATCCTGAACGGGGGAGCTCCTACAATGAGCAGTTCTTC | CSARDPERGSSYNEQFF | . | 17 | TRBJ2-1 | many | TRBV20-1
TGTGCCAGCAGCCCCAGAGGTGAGGGAAACATTCAGTACTTC | CASSPRGEGNIQYF | . | 14 | TRBJ2-4 | few | TRBV9
TGTGCCAGCGACTTGACTAGCGGGAGGGCCGTCCTGGCCAAAAACATTCAGTACTTC | CASDLTSGRAVLAKNIQYF | TRBD2 | 19 | TRBJ2-4 | few | TRBV11-1
TGTGCCAGCAGCCTGTACCGGGTCCTGCCCTACGAGCAGTACTTC | CASSLYRVLPYEQYF | . | 15 | TRBJ2-7 | many | TRBV7-9
TGTGCCAGCAGCTTAGCGGCTAGCGGGGGGGCCTACAATGAGCAGTTCTTC | CASSLAASGGAYNEQFF | TRBD2 | 17 | TRBJ2-1 | many | TRBV7-2
TGTGCCAGTAGTGCAGCGGGAGATCGAGATACGCAGTATTTT | CASSAAGDRDTQYF | TRBD2 | 14 | TRBJ2-3 | few | TRBV19
TGTGCCACCAGTGAACCCAGGGGGTATGGCTACACCTTC | CATSEPRGYGYTF | TRBD1 | 13 | TRBJ1-2 | many | TRBV24-1
TGTGCCAGCAGCGTGCGTCTTACTGGGGCCAACGTCCTGACTTTC | CASSVRLTGANVLTF | . | 15 | TRBJ2-6 | few | TRBV5-7
TGTGCCAGCAGCTTAACCGGGGCCTCTGGAAACACCATATATTTT | CASSLTGASGNTIYF | . | 15 | TRBJ1-3 | many | TRBV7-3
TGTGCCACCAGCGGACGGACGGGAGGGTGGACTGAAGGCAATCAGCCCCAGCATTTT | CATSGRTGGWTEGNQPQHF | . | 19 | TRBJ1-5 | few | TRBV15
TGTGCCAGCAGCTCGACTAGCGGGAAGGGAAACATTCAGTACTTC | CASSSTSGKGNIQYF | TRBD2 | 15 | TRBJ2-4 | many | TRBV7-6
TGCAGCGTCGCTGACTGGGACTCCTACGAGCAGTACTTC | CSVADWDSYEQYF | . | 13 | TRBJ2-7 | many | TRBV29-1
TGTGCCAGCAGCTACAGGGCAGCCTGGGCCAACGTCCTGACTTTC | CASSYRAAWANVLTF | . | 15 | TRBJ2-6 | many | TRBV7-8
TGTGCCAGCAGTTTCGGATTAGCCAAAAACATTCAGTACTTC | CASSFGLAKNIQYF | . | 14 | TRBJ2-4 | many | TRBV12-3/TRBV12-4
TGCGCCAGCAGCTTGGCGGCCCCGAAGGTCAATACGCAGTATTTT | CASSLAAPKVNTQYF | . | 15 | TRBJ2-3 | many | TRBV5-1
TGCAGTGCTAGCGGCGACAGGGCCAACTATGGCTACACCTTC | CSASGDRANYGYTF | TRBD1 | 14 | TRBJ1-2 | many | TRBV20-1